This TCR beta chain was profiled in a study of blood T cell repertoires in COVID-19. Study background: Sites across the United States, Italy and Spain contributed samples from acute and convalescent COVID-19.

TCRdb's copy holds only in-frame clones and misses some; the assay was immunoSEQ multiplex PCR. The sample lists under 95,000 clones, about four fifths seen once, with around 10% in the top ten. This clone was counted only a few times. The clonotype comes from a man aged 45-65 years with acute or convalescent COVID-19. Source material: peripheral blood.

The CDR3 protein is CASSASGAVDTQYF. CDR3 DNA: TGTGCCAGCAGTGCCTCAGGGGCAGTCGATACGCAGTATTTT. The chain combines TRBV6-4 with TRBJ2-3; D perhaps matches TRBD1 (6 bases). Trimming took 4 bases from V and 6 from J, leaving 14 bases between them. The CDR3 is 14 residues long. CDR1 and CDR2 from the germline V gene are MRHNA and SNTAGT.